A selection of T cell receptor beta chains follows, all from one sample in a study of blood T cell repertoires in COVID-19. Generated by immunoSEQ multiplex PCR, the TCRdb table keeps only in-frame clones and is missing some. The sample consists of about 310,000 clones, approximately 89% of them appearing once. Sequenced input: peripheral blood. The source of these receptors is a woman aged 50 to 60 who had recovered from COVID-19. CDR3s include the opening cysteine and the closing phenylalanine or tryptophan. A D gene is named only where the DNA matches it firmly. Clone size is stated in some rows and not others, as once, few, many or a class when expanded.

>TRBV18|TRBJ2-1|.|.
CASSPRGGLYNEQFF
TGTGCCAGCTCACCAAGGGGGGGCCTCTACAATGAGCAGTTCTTC
>TRBV7-8|TRBJ2-3|.|.
CASSSLEGPPGTDTQYF
TGTGCCAGCAGCTCCCTTGAGGGTCCCCCGGGCACAGATACGCAGTATTTT
>TRBV18|TRBJ1-1|.|.
CASSASVTGTGTEAFF
TGTGCCAGCTCAGCTAGTGTCACTGGCACGGGCACTGAAGCTTTCTTT
>TRBV10-3|TRBJ1-2|TRBD1|.
CAISESGRGNYGYTF
TGTGCCATCAGTGAGTCCGGCAGGGGGAACTATGGCTACACCTTC
>TRBV10-3|TRBJ2-7|.|few
CAISTGSPTYEQYF
TGTGCCATCAGTACAGGGTCCCCAACCTACGAGCAGTACTTC
>TRBV18|TRBJ1-5|TRBD1|.
CASSLGTGGIGNQPQHF
TGTGCCAGCTCACTTGGGACAGGGGGCATCGGCAATCAGCCCCAGCATTTT
>TRBV7-2|TRBJ2-7|.|.
CASSGSGSYEQYF
TGTGCCAGCAGCGGGTCGGGTTCCTACGAGCAGTACTTC
>TRBV2|TRBJ1-2|TRBD1|.
CASSRDSGQVNYGYTF
TGTGCCAGCAGTAGGGACTCCGGACAGGTTAACTATGGCTACACCTTC
>TRBV6-2/TRBV6-3|TRBJ1-5|TRBD1|.
CASSKLSDRDVGQPQHF
TGTGCCAGCAGCAAGCTCTCGGACAGGGACGTCGGTCAGCCCCAGCATTTT
>TRBV2|TRBJ2-7|.|once
CASSSGLPVYEQYF
TGTGCCAGCAGTTCGGGACTTCCCGTCTACGAGCAGTACTTC
>TRBV6-5|TRBJ2-7|.|.
CASSYPPTYEQYF
TGTGCCAGCAGTTACCCACCTACCTACGAGCAGTACTTC
>TRBV5-1|TRBJ1-2|.|.
CASSPTANYGYTF
TGCGCCAGCAGCCCTACTGCTAACTATGGCTACACCTTC
>TRBV7-2|TRBJ1-1|.|.
CASSLKGDTEAFF
TGTGCCAGCAGCTTAAAGGGGGACACTGAAGCTTTCTTT
>TRBV4-3|TRBJ2-1|TRBD2|.
CASSQEIGGGRLGEQFF
TGCGCCAGCAGCCAAGAGATCGGGGGGGGGCGTTTGGGTGAGCAGTTCTTC
>TRBV27|TRBJ2-3|.|.
CASRPRGTFTDTQYF
TGTGCCAGCAGACCTCGTGGGACTTTCACAGATACGCAGTATTTT
>TRBV7-8|TRBJ1-1|.|few
CASSSAGVSDTEAFF
TGTGCCAGCAGCTCTGCAGGGGTTTCGGACACTGAAGCTTTCTTT
>TRBV28|TRBJ1-3|TRBD1|.
CASSSQGASGNTIYF
TGTGCCAGCAGTTCACAGGGGGCATCGGGAAACACCATATATTTT
>TRBV28|TRBJ2-5|TRBD2|.
CASNEFRGRAPGTQYF
TGTGCCAGCAACGAATTCCGCGGGAGGGCCCCCGGGACCCAGTACTTC
>TRBV6-5|TRBJ2-5|.|.
CASSYSVRDNEETQYF
TGTGCCAGCAGTTACTCGGTTCGGGACAACGAAGAGACCCAGTACTTC
>TRBV5-6|TRBJ1-1|.|.
CASSAYRGEGTEAFF
TGTGCCAGCAGCGCATACCGGGGTGAGGGCACTGAAGCTTTCTTT
>TRBV28|TRBJ1-2|.|.
CASSPMAGYDYGYTF
TGTGCCAGCAGCCCAATGGCGGGGTACGACTATGGCTACACCTTC
>TRBV2|TRBJ1-5|TRBD1|.
CASSRTGLEGQPQHF
TGTGCCAGCAGCAGGACAGGGTTGGAGGGGCAGCCCCAGCATTTT
>TRBV25-1|TRBJ1-2|.|.
CASSGRASGYTF
TGTGCCAGCAGTGGCAGGGCTTCCGGCTACACCTTC
>TRBV11-3|TRBJ2-5|.|.
CASSLRTGSGTRGETQYF
TGTGCCAGCAGCTTAAGAACCGGGAGCGGGACGAGGGGGGAGACCCAGTACTTC
>TRBV9|TRBJ1-4|.|.
CASSPTGLRSEKLFF
TGTGCCAGCAGCCCAACGGGGTTACGTAGTGAAAAACTGTTTTTT
>TRBV27|TRBJ2-7|.|.
CASTNFGVSYEQYF
TGTGCCAGCACGAACTTCGGGGTCTCCTACGAGCAGTACTTC
>TRBV30|TRBJ2-5|.|.
CAWSVNGETQYF
TGTGCCTGGAGTGTAAACGGGGAGACCCAGTACTTC
>TRBV30|TRBJ1-6|TRBD1|.
CAWGTGVSPLHF
TGTGCCTGGGGGACAGGGGTATCACCCCTCCACTTT
>TRBV6-2/TRBV6-3|TRBJ1-5|.|.
CASSYTGRTRNQPQHF
TGTGCCAGCAGTTACACAGGTCGGACACGCAATCAGCCCCAGCATTTT
>TRBV4-2|TRBJ2-7|.|.
CASSQAGWEQYF
TGTGCCAGCAGCCAAGCGGGGTGGGAGCAGTACTTC
>TRBV7-9|TRBJ2-2|TRBD1|.
CASSLRTGNTGELFF
TGTGCCAGCAGCTTGCGGACAGGGAACACCGGGGAGCTGTTTTTT
>TRBV2|TRBJ1-1|.|.
CASSDGLNTEAFF
TGTGCCAGCAGTGACGGTTTGAACACTGAAGCTTTCTTT
>TRBV28|TRBJ1-2|.|once
CASSWSGSGLGYTF
TGTGCCAGCAGTTGGAGTGGGTCCGGCTTAGGCTACACCTTC
>TRBV3-1/TRBV3-2|TRBJ1-6|.|.
CASSQEIGSSPLHF
TGTGCCAGCAGCCAAGAAATTGGGAGTTCACCCCTCCACTTT
>TRBV28|TRBJ2-7|.|.
CASSGGTYEQYF
TGTGCCAGCAGTGGAGGGACCTACGAGCAGTACTTC
>TRBV6-5|TRBJ1-4|TRBD1|.
CASRGTGDSEKLFF
TGTGCCAGCAGAGGGACAGGGGATAGTGAAAAACTGTTTTTT
>TRBV28|TRBJ2-7|.|.
CASSQVVPPYEQYF
TGTGCCAGCAGCCAAGTAGTCCCGCCCTACGAGCAGTACTTC
>TRBV6-5|TRBJ1-4|.|.
CATRISNEKLFF
TGTGCCACCAGAATTAGTAATGAAAAACTGTTTTTT
>TRBV28|TRBJ2-7|.|.
CASTGTFSYEQYF
TGTGCCTCGACCGGGACATTCTCCTACGAGCAGTACTTC
>TRBV6-2/TRBV6-3|TRBJ2-1|.|.
CASSLMGGYNEQFF
TGTGCCAGCAGTTTAATGGGAGGATACAATGAGCAGTTCTTC
>TRBV27|TRBJ1-1|TRBD1|.
CASSPDRGRAFF
TGTGCCAGCAGTCCCGACAGGGGGCGAGCTTTCTTT
>TRBV4-3|TRBJ1-2|TRBD1|.
CASSQDPPGTGGAFYGYTF
TGCGCCAGCAGCCAAGATCCCCCAGGGACAGGGGGCGCTTTTTATGGCTACACCTTC